Below are 3 T cell receptor beta chains sequenced from a single sample in a study of T-cell memory formation after mild COVID-19. MiXCR was run by TCRdb on the 5' RACE reads, yielding one entry per CDR3 protein. The repertoire holds 350,000 to 550,000 distinct CDR3 sequences, roughly 17% seen once, with roughly 21% in the top ten. The sample taken for sequencing was PBMCs or a T cell subset sorted from them (not recorded which). The source is a man younger than 35 who had mild COVID-19 (a few samples of this study predate the infection). Cell type and time point are not known.

This clonotype is a singleton in its sample. The V call is TRBV6-2 or TRBV6-3, the J call TRBJ1-2, with D tentatively TRBD1 (5 bases). The CDR3 is 15 residues long. CDR1 and CDR2 (germline): MNHEY, SVGEGT. With 5 bases removed from V and 0 bases from J, the gap between germline ends came to 13 bases. CDR3 in amino acids: CASSQGRSANYGYTF. The DNA for the CDR3 is TGTGCCAGCAGTCAGGGACGCTCAGCTAACTATGGCTACACCTTC.

The sample holds many counts of this clonotype. This sequence joins TRBV10-3 and TRBJ2-7; 8 bases fit TRBD2. J gave up 10 bases and V 0 bases, and 5 bases lay outside the gene matches. The CDR3 loop spans 13 amino acids. The germline V gene has CDR1 ENHRY and CDR2 SYGVKD. The CDR3: CAISESERGIQYV. In DNA form, the CDR3 reads TGTGCCATCAGTGAGTCTGAGCGGGGGATACAGTACGTC.

The chain recombines TRBV14 with TRBJ2-5; 7 nucleotides agree with TRBD1. The CDR3 loop spans 15 amino acids. Germline CDR1 is SGHDN and CDR2 is FVKESK. V gave up 4 bases and J gave up 2 bases; unmatched junction bases: 7. This CDR3 reads CASSPWDRQQETQYF. CDR3 in DNA: TGTGCCAGCAGCCCCTGGGACAGACAACAAGAGACCCAGTACTTC.